A selection of T cell receptor beta chains follows, all from one sample in a study of Ad26.COV2.S vaccination and SARS-CoV-2 variants. Repertoires were generated with immunoSEQ multiplex PCR, while TCRdb's copy carries only in-frame clones and drops some. This sample has about 410,000 clones, with more than 85% found just once. The sequencing used peripheral blood, collected in a trial of Ad26.COV2.S vaccine versus placebo. The receptor source for this set is a person between 18 and 59 years old who received the Ad26.COV2.S COVID-19 vaccine or a placebo. The CDR3 runs from the conserved cysteine through the conserved F or W. D genes are given only for firm matches. Size is stated for part of the rows, as once, few or many counts, or as a class when the clone is expanded.

TRBJ2-1 . . TRBV7-2 TGTGCCAGCAGCCCCGATACTGAGCAGTTCTTC CASSPDTEQFF
TRBJ1-5 . . TRBV4-3 TGCGCCAGCAGCCAAGACTTAAAGGACGGCTATAGCAATCAGCCCCAGCATTTT CASSQDLKDGYSNQPQHF
TRBJ2-2 TRBD1 . TRBV7-6 TGTGCCAGCAGTCGTCGTTCCGGGACAGGGGGCGGCGGGGAGCTGTTTTTT CASSRRSGTGGGGELFF
TRBJ1-6 . few TRBV25-1 TGTGCCAGCAGCCTCTATAATTCACCCCTCCACTTT CASSLYNSPLHF
TRBJ1-1 . . TRBV4-1 TGCGCCAGCAGCCAAGGACTCTCGCAAGTAGCTTTCTTT CASSQGLSQVAFF
TRBJ2-1 TRBD1 . TRBV7-9 TGTGCCAGCAGCTCAAGGGACAGCAGATACAATGAGCAGTTCTTC CASSSRDSRYNEQFF
TRBJ1-2 . few TRBV5-6 TGTGCCAGCAGCCCTACAGATAACTATGGCTACACCTTC CASSPTDNYGYTF
TRBJ1-3 . . TRBV5-6 TGTGCCAGCAGCTCCTTGGCCCGAAAGACAGGCATGTACGGAAACACCATATATTTT CASSSLARKTGMYGNTIYF
TRBJ2-2 . . TRBV7-2 TGTGCCAGCAGCTCATCAAGCGGATACACCGGGGAGCTGTTTTTT CASSSSSGYTGELFF
TRBJ1-1 . . TRBV10-3 TGTGCCATCAGTGAGTCGGGCAGGGGAAACACTGAAGCTTTCTTT CAISESGRGNTEAFF
TRBJ2-3 . once TRBV2 TGTGCCCGGTCGCTAGGACGCAGCACAGATACGCAGTATTTT CARSLGRSTDTQYF
TRBJ1-3 . . TRBV6-6 TGTGCCAGCAGTTACCGGCAGGGTCTTACTGGAAACACCATATATTTT CASSYRQGLTGNTIYF
TRBJ2-3 TRBD2 . TRBV20-1 TGCAGTGCCAGTGGGACTAGCGAAAACACAGATACGCAGTATTTT CSASGTSENTDTQYF
TRBJ1-2 TRBD1 . TRBV6-5 TGTGCCAGCAAGGCGGGACAGGGACCTCTAAGCACCTTC CASKAGQGPLSTF
TRBJ2-2 TRBD1 once TRBV5-4 TGTGCCAGCTTCACGACAGGGTTCGGGGAGCTGTTTTTT CASFTTGFGELFF
TRBJ1-1 . . TRBV10-3 TGTGCCATCAGTGAGTCAGGGTCTGAAGCTTTCTTT CAISESGSEAFF
TRBJ2-7 . . TRBV6-1 TGTGCCAGCAGTGAAGAGGGTGTCTACGAGCAGTACTTC CASSEEGVYEQYF
TRBJ2-7 . . TRBV2 TGTGCCAGCAGTGCACAGGGTTACGAGCAGTACTTC CASSAQGYEQYF
TRBJ1-2 . once TRBV18 TGTGCCAGCTCACCAGGGCGGGATAACTATGGCTACACCTTC CASSPGRDNYGYTF
TRBJ1-5 . . TRBV4-1 TGCGCCAGCAGCCAAGTAGGGGGAAATCAGCCCCAGCATTTT CASSQVGGNQPQHF
TRBJ2-7 TRBD1 . TRBV5-1 TGCGCCAGCGCCGGGACAGGGTCCTACGAGCAGTACTTC CASAGTGSYEQYF
TRBJ2-1 . . TRBV7-6 TGTGCCAGCAGCTGCAGGAGAACCGGACATGAGCAGTTCTTC CASSCRRTGHEQFF
TRBJ1-3 . . TRBV13 TGTGCCAGCGGTAACGGAAACACCATATATTTT CASGNGNTIYF
TRBJ1-6 . few TRBV19 TGTGCCAGTAGTCGAGGGGAACTATCGGGTAATTCACCCCTCCACTTT CASSRGELSGNSPLHF
TRBJ2-3 . . TRBV6-1 TGTGCCAGCAGTGAAGTGAGGGGACCAATCCGCAGCACAGATACGCAGTATTTT CASSEVRGPIRSTDTQYF
TRBJ2-5 . . TRBV18 TGTGCCAGCTCACGAGAGAGGGAGACCCAGTACTTC CASSRERETQYF
TRBJ1-6 . . TRBV7-9 TGTGCCAGCACTCGGGACGGGAATTCACCCCTCCACTTT CASTRDGNSPLHF
TRBJ1-2 . . TRBV5-1 TGCGCCAGCAGCTTGAGACAGGTAGAAGGCTACACCTTC CASSLRQVEGYTF
TRBJ1-1 . . TRBV6-5 TGTGCCAGCAGTTACTCTCGCTGGGGGACTGAAGCTTTCTTT CASSYSRWGTEAFF
TRBJ1-2 . . TRBV3-1/TRBV3-2 TGTGCCAGCAGCCAAACCCTCCAGGGGTATGGCTACACCTTC CASSQTLQGYGYTF
TRBJ1-1 . . TRBV18 TGTGCCAGCTCACCACTAAGGCCAACAACTGAAGCTTTCTTT CASSPLRPTTEAFF
TRBJ1-6 . . TRBV19 TGTGCCAGTAGACACCGGACAGCCAAAGACCCAAATTCACCCCTCCACTTT CASRHRTAKDPNSPLHF
TRBJ2-7 . . TRBV9 TGTGCCAGCAGCGCCGGCTCCGAGCAGTACTTC CASSAGSEQYF
TRBJ1-1 . . TRBV24-1 TGTGCCACCAGCCCGGGGGGGCTAAGGAACACTGAAGCTTTCTTT CATSPGGLRNTEAFF
TRBJ2-2 . . TRBV6-2/TRBV6-3 TGTGCCAGCAGTTACTCGTTCCGGACTACCTACACCGGGGAGCTGTTTTTT CASSYSFRTTYTGELFF
TRBJ1-2 TRBD1 . TRBV18 TGTGCCAGCTCACCAAATGGACAGGGGTCCTATGGCTACACCTTC CASSPNGQGSYGYTF
TRBJ2-1 . . TRBV6-6 TGTGCCAGCAGTTACTCGATGTCTCCGAACAATGAGCAGTTCTTC CASSYSMSPNNEQFF
TRBJ1-2 . . TRBV10-2 TGCGCCAGCAGTGAGTCACAGGGTTTAGGTGGCTACACCTTC CASSESQGLGGYTF
TRBJ2-5 . . TRBV6-5 TGTGCCAGCAGCTCTCGGGCCAGGGAGACCCAGTACTTC CASSSRARETQYF
TRBJ2-5 TRBD1 . TRBV6-1 TGTGCCAGCAGTGCCCGGGACAGGGGACATTTCGGGGAGACCCAGTACTTC CASSARDRGHFGETQYF
TRBJ2-2 . . TRBV5-1 TGCGCCAGCAGTACGGGAACCGGGGAGCTGTTTTTT CASSTGTGELFF
TRBJ2-7 . . TRBV5-4 TGTGCCAGCAGCACCGACTGGAGGAGCTCCTACGAGCAGTACTTC CASSTDWRSSYEQYF